This TCR beta chain was obtained from a study of blood T cell repertoires in COVID-19. V lost 8 bases and J 0 bases, leaving 10 bases between the germline ends. The CDR3 is made up of 14 amino acids. CDR1 and CDR2 (germline): LGHDT, YNNKEL (reference sequence). Measured with immunoSEQ multiplex PCR; TCRdb has only the in-frame clones, and not every one. The sample has fewer than 150,000 clones, about 80% seen once. This clone was counted only a few times. The receptor's source is a man between 65 and 79 years old with acute or convalescent COVID-19. This chain uses TRBV3-1 (or the pseudogene TRBV3-2) with TRBJ1-4; D possibly corresponds to TRBD1 (5 bases). The sample comprised peripheral blood. The CDR3 DNA is TGTGCCAGCCGGACGGGGGCAACTAATGAAAAACTGTTTTTT. As protein: CASRTGATNEKLFF.